This record covers a single T cell receptor (beta chain). Clones were sequenced by immunoSEQ multiplex PCR, and TCRdb holds only the in-frame ones, with some missing. The sample shows over a million clones, 70% to 80% of them seen only once. The data originate from a study of shared clonotypes between healthy human individuals. The length of the CDR3 is 13 residues. With 3 bases removed from V and 7 bases from J, the gap between germline ends came to 12 bases. From germline, CDR1 is SNHLY and CDR2 FYNNEI. The J gene is TRBJ2-5, the V gene TRBV2; no clear D. This receptor was taken from a man younger than 35 in good health. Some clones in this sample may be carry-over from other donors' samples. Sequenced sample: memory CD4+ T cells from PBMCs. Subset described: CD45RA-negative fraction. The CDR3 DNA follows: TGTGCCAGCAGTGAGGGTAATTCGGGGACCCAGTACTTC. It codes for CASSEGNSGTQYF.